The rows below give T cell receptor beta chains drawn from one sample of a study of shared clonotypes between healthy human individuals. TCRdb's copy holds only in-frame clones and misses some; the assay was immunoSEQ multiplex PCR. The sample holds 2 million to 2.5 million clones; 90% to 96% are singletons and the top ten take roughly 0.13%. The sequencing input was naive CD4+ T cells sorted from blood. The origin of the receptors is a man aged 18 to 30 in good health. Each CDR3 is given with its conserved first and last residue. A D gene is named only where the DNA matches it firmly. Clone size is shown for a subset of rows, as once, few, many or a class of expanded clone.

D gene	clone size	V gene	J gene	CDR3 protein	CDR3 DNA
TRBD1	NA	TRBV28	TRBJ2-7	CATTGQGPRTGNYEQYF	TGTGCCACCACAGGTCAGGGCCCCCGGACAGGGAACTACGAGCAGTACTTC
NA	NA	TRBV7-9	TRBJ1-3	CASSFGPAAGNTIYF	TGTGCCAGCAGCTTTGGCCCCGCAGCTGGAAACACCATATATTTT
NA	NA	TRBV11-2	TRBJ2-7	CASSSAGLSYEQYF	TGTGCCAGCAGCTCCGCGGGTCTCTCCTACGAGCAGTACTTC
TRBD1	NA	TRBV7-8	TRBJ1-3	CASSYNVRGSPGNTIYF	TGTGCCAGCAGCTATAATGTCAGGGGGTCTCCTGGAAACACCATATATTTT
NA	NA	TRBV5-1	TRBJ2-1	CASRRGFGDHPSYNEQFF	TGCGCCAGCAGGAGGGGCTTCGGGGATCATCCCTCCTACAATGAGCAGTTCTTC
TRBD1	NA	TRBV5-1	TRBJ1-2	CASSLDGTGFGYTF	TGCGCCAGCAGCTTGGATGGGACAGGGTTCGGCTACACCTTC
TRBD2	NA	TRBV9	TRBJ2-5	CASSVGLAGTQETQYF	TGTGCCAGCAGCGTAGGGCTAGCGGGGACCCAAGAGACCCAGTACTTC
NA	NA	TRBV7-8	TRBJ2-7	CASSLGFSSSYEQYF	TGTGCCAGCAGCTTAGGGTTCTCCAGCTCCTACGAGCAGTACTTC
NA	once	TRBV9	TRBJ2-3	CASSVRGGTSTDTQYF	TGTGCCAGCAGCGTAAGGGGCGGTACTAGCACAGATACGCAGTATTTT
NA	NA	TRBV27	TRBJ1-3	CASSPAGGTIYF	TGTGCCAGCAGTCCGGCGGGGGGGACCATATATTTT
TRBD2	NA	TRBV7-2	TRBJ2-7	CASSPSGSHLSYEQYF	TGTGCCAGCAGCCCGAGCGGGAGTCATCTCTCATACGAGCAGTACTTC
TRBD1	few	TRBV10-1	TRBJ2-7	CASSESDRPQYF	TGCGCCAGCAGTGAGTCGGACAGGCCCCAGTACTTC
NA	NA	TRBV6-5	TRBJ2-7	CASSYGPLGSYEQYF	TGTGCCAGCAGTTACGGCCCTTTGGGCTCCTACGAGCAGTACTTC
TRBD1	NA	TRBV2	TRBJ2-7	CASSEARTGGPYEQYF	TGTGCCAGCAGCGAAGCCAGGACAGGGGGTCCCTACGAGCAGTACTTC
NA	NA	TRBV6-5	TRBJ1-1	CASSYSLGNTEAFF	TGTGCCAGCAGTTACTCGCTGGGGAACACTGAAGCTTTCTTT
TRBD2	once	TRBV11-2	TRBJ2-7	CASSAGLAGSYEQYF	TGTGCCAGCAGCGCCGGACTAGCGGGCTCCTACGAGCAGTACTTC
NA	NA	TRBV2	TRBJ1-3	CASGQGGNTIYF	TGTGCCAGCGGGCAGGGCGGAAACACCATATATTTT
TRBD2	NA	TRBV6-5	TRBJ2-5	CASRWGGSPGETQYF	TGTGCCAGCAGATGGGGCGGGAGTCCGGGAGAGACCCAGTACTTC
NA	NA	TRBV10-3	TRBJ2-7	CAISLSSSYEQYF	TGTGCCATCAGTCTCTCCAGCTCCTACGAGCAGTACTTC
NA	NA	TRBV7-2	TRBJ1-4	CASTLDSREKLFF	TGTGCCAGCACCTTGGACTCTCGTGAAAAACTGTTTTTT
NA	NA	TRBV30	TRBJ2-3	CAWSVQSTSTDTQYF	TGTGCCTGGAGTGTCCAGTCAACTAGCACAGATACGCAGTATTTT
NA	once	TRBV29-1	TRBJ1-2	CSVLSSGSAYLDYGYTF	TGCAGCGTCCTTTCCTCCGGTTCTGCTTATCTTGACTATGGCTACACCTTC
NA	NA	TRBV7-8	TRBJ2-3	CASSLAASTDTQYF	TGTGCCAGCAGCTTAGCGGCCTCTACAGATACGCAGTATTTT
NA	NA	TRBV9	TRBJ2-2	CASSVVGLANTGELFF	TGTGCCAGCAGCGTAGTAGGACTGGCGAACACCGGGGAGCTGTTTTTT
NA	NA	TRBV29-1	TRBJ1-2	CSVETGKNYGYTF	TGCAGCGTTGAAACAGGAAAAAACTATGGCTACACCTTC
TRBD2	NA	TRBV11-2	TRBJ2-1	CASSFTAGGENEQFF	TGTGCCAGCAGCTTTACAGCGGGAGGTGAAAATGAGCAGTTCTTC
TRBD1	once	TRBV5-6	TRBJ2-1	CASSKRQGSSYNEQFF	TGTGCCAGCAGCAAAAGACAGGGGAGCTCCTACAATGAGCAGTTCTTC
NA	NA	TRBV5-1	TRBJ2-2	CASSPPPSGAGELFF	TGCGCCAGCAGCCCGCCGCCGTCAGGCGCCGGGGAGCTGTTTTTT
NA	NA	TRBV6-6	TRBJ1-1	CASSLPGGGSEAFF	TGTGCCAGTTCACTGCCGGGGGGAGGGTCTGAAGCTTTCTTT
TRBD2	NA	TRBV6-6	TRBJ2-7	CASRSGGKLEQYF	TGTGCCAGCAGGTCGGGAGGGAAGCTCGAGCAGTACTTC
NA	NA	TRBV10-2	TRBJ2-7	CASSDTSNYEQYF	TGCGCCAGCAGTGATACTAGCAACTACGAGCAGTACTTC
TRBD2	NA	TRBV7-2	TRBJ2-7	CASSLGTSGRGYEQYF	TGTGCCAGCAGCTTAGGGACTAGCGGGAGAGGGTACGAGCAGTACTTC
TRBD2	NA	TRBV30	TRBJ2-2	CAWSRGSGGPGELFF	TGTGCCTGGAGTCGGGGTAGCGGGGGTCCCGGGGAGCTGTTTTTT
NA	NA	TRBV5-6	TRBJ1-1	CASSLVGRTNTEAFF	TGTGCCAGCAGCTTGGTGGGCCGGACGAACACTGAAGCTTTCTTT
NA	NA	TRBV5-8	TRBJ2-5	CASSLGGEETQYF	TGTGCCAGCAGCTTGGGGGGGGAAGAGACCCAGTACTTC
TRBD1	NA	TRBV6-1	TRBJ1-5	CASTGQGLINQPQHF	TGTGCCAGCACAGGACAGGGTCTTATCAATCAGCCCCAGCATTTT
NA	once	TRBV28	TRBJ1-1	CASSMGVPTEAFF	TGTGCCAGCAGTATGGGGGTACCGACTGAAGCTTTCTTT
NA	NA	TRBV11-1	TRBJ1-1	CASSFSPPTEAFF	TGTGCCAGCAGCTTTTCCCCCCCCACTGAAGCTTTCTTT
NA	NA	TRBV11-2	TRBJ2-1	CASSLTWGRYNEQFF	TGTGCCAGCAGCTTGACCTGGGGGCGTTACAATGAGCAGTTCTTC
TRBD1	once	TRBV27	TRBJ1-2	CASSFLQGHGYTF	TGTGCCAGCAGTTTTTTACAGGGGCACGGCTACACCTTC
NA	once	TRBV18	TRBJ1-5	CASSPQGGNQPQHF	TGTGCCAGCTCACCACAGGGTGGCAATCAGCCCCAGCATTTT
NA	NA	TRBV30	TRBJ1-1	CAWSVGNTEAFF	TGTGCCTGGAGTGTTGGGAACACTGAAGCTTTCTTT
NA	NA	TRBV5-1	TRBJ1-6	CASSLAGIRYNSPLHF	TGCGCCAGCAGCTTGGCGGGGATAAGGTATAATTCACCCCTCCACTTT
NA	NA	TRBV19	TRBJ2-3	CASSYTSGADTQYF	TGTGCCAGTAGTTACACTTCGGGGGCAGATACGCAGTATTTT
NA	NA	TRBV2	TRBJ2-3	CASSEGGQPASTDTQYF	TGTGCCAGCAGTGAAGGTGGACAGCCCGCTAGCACAGATACGCAGTATTTT
NA	NA	TRBV10-3	TRBJ2-3	CAISESPAGTDTQYF	TGTGCCATCAGTGAGTCCCCCGCAGGCACAGATACGCAGTATTTT
TRBD2	NA	TRBV9	TRBJ2-7	CASSMRTSSYEQYF	TGTGCCAGCAGCATGAGGACTAGCTCCTACGAGCAGTACTTC
NA	NA	TRBV6-6	TRBJ2-7	CASSRGGVSSYEQYF	TGTGCCAGCTCCCGAGGGGGAGTAAGCTCCTACGAGCAGTACTTC
NA	once	TRBV2	TRBJ2-2	CASSGSEYTGELFF	TGTGCCAGCAGTGGTTCAGAATACACCGGGGAGCTGTTTTTT
TRBD1	NA	TRBV28	TRBJ2-7	CASNGQGSTYEQYF	TGTGCCAGCAACGGACAGGGTTCAACCTACGAGCAGTACTTC
TRBD1	NA	TRBV19	TRBJ1-1	CASSLQGARTEAFF	TGTGCCAGTAGTCTTCAGGGGGCGAGGACTGAAGCTTTCTTT
TRBD1	once	TRBV5-1	TRBJ1-2	CASSLGTGGYTF	TGCGCCAGCAGCTTAGGGACAGGCGGCTACACCTTC
TRBD1	NA	TRBV4-1	TRBJ1-4	CASSQGAGQIKQLFF	TGCGCCAGCAGCCAAGGGGCGGGACAGATTAAACAACTGTTTTTT
NA	NA	TRBV6-6	TRBJ1-2	CASKTADYGYTF	TGTGCCAGCAAGACGGCGGACTATGGCTACACCTTC
NA	NA	TRBV27	TRBJ1-6	CASSVGILNSPLHF	TGTGCCAGCAGTGTCGGGATCCTGAATTCACCCCTCCACTTT